Listed below are T cell receptor beta chains from one sample, sequenced in a study of T cell repertoires in cytomegalovirus infection. TCRdb reprocessed the reads via MiXCR and lists one record per CDR3 protein. The profile covers approximately 270,000 distinct CDR3 sequences, with 20% to 25% appearing a single time and about 20% taken by the ten largest. No antigens are known for them. The specimen was cultured PBMCs, collected from culture after CMV antigen stimulation. All receptors derive from a human donor in good health (CMV status not recorded). Some clones in this sample may be carry-over from other donors' samples. The CDR3 runs from the conserved cysteine through the conserved F or W. A D gene is named only where the DNA matches it firmly. Size is omitted from some rows. Given values are once, few, many or a class for expanded clones.

clone_size: many
v_call: TRBV5-1
j_call: TRBJ1-1
d_call: NA
cdr3_aa: CASSLGVVSGPNTEAFF
cdr3_nt: TGCGCCAGCAGCTTGGGAGTGGTGTCCGGCCCAAACACTGAAGCTTTCTTT

clone_size: NA
v_call: TRBV11-2
j_call: TRBJ1-2
d_call: NA
cdr3_aa: CASSLDHGSRYGYTF
cdr3_nt: TGTGCCAGCAGCTTAGATCATGGCAGTCGCTATGGCTACACCTTC

clone_size: few
v_call: TRBV7-9
j_call: TRBJ1-1
d_call: NA
cdr3_aa: CASSPKGPTEAFF
cdr3_nt: TGTGCCAGCAGCCCAAAAGGGCCCACTGAAGCTTTCTTT

clone_size: many
v_call: TRBV7-2
j_call: TRBJ1-2
d_call: NA
cdr3_aa: CASSLWPKGNYGYTF
cdr3_nt: TGTGCCAGCAGCTTATGGCCAAAGGGGAACTATGGCTACACCTTC

clone_size: once
v_call: TRBV29-1
j_call: TRBJ2-7
d_call: NA
cdr3_aa: CTPGGGEQYF
cdr3_nt: TGCACTCCAGGGGGGGGAGAGCAGTACTTC

clone_size: many
v_call: TRBV7-2
j_call: TRBJ1-4
d_call: NA
cdr3_aa: CASSSGYPGRANEKLFF
cdr3_nt: TGTGCCAGCAGCTCGGGATACCCAGGGAGGGCTAATGAAAAACTGTTTTTT

clone_size: few
v_call: TRBV5-1
j_call: TRBJ2-3
d_call: TRBD2
cdr3_aa: CASSPRTSGTDTQYF
cdr3_nt: TGCGCCAGCAGCCCCCGGACTAGCGGCACAGATACGCAGTATTTT

clone_size: many
v_call: TRBV7-2
j_call: TRBJ1-2
d_call: NA
cdr3_aa: CASSSEAGVYGYTF
cdr3_nt: TGTGCCAGCAGCTCAGAGGCAGGGGTCTATGGCTACACCTTC

clone_size: NA
v_call: TRBV28
j_call: TRBJ1-4
d_call: NA
cdr3_aa: CATETPGTANEKLFF
cdr3_nt: TGTGCCACCGAAACCCCAGGGACGGCTAATGAAAAACTGTTTTTT

clone_size: NA
v_call: TRBV2
j_call: TRBJ2-3
d_call: NA
cdr3_aa: CASSEVPQLADTQYF
cdr3_nt: TGTGCCAGCAGTGAAGTCCCACAGCTAGCAGATACGCAGTATTTT

clone_size: NA
v_call: TRBV7-2
j_call: TRBJ1-2
d_call: NA
cdr3_aa: CASSNRTRVYGYTF
cdr3_nt: TGTGCCAGCTCCAACCGAACCAGAGTGTATGGCTACACCTTC

clone_size: many
v_call: TRBV6-5
j_call: TRBJ1-1
d_call: NA
cdr3_aa: CASSYGGTEAFF
cdr3_nt: TGTGCCAGCAGTTACGGGGGCACTGAAGCTTTCTTT

clone_size: NA
v_call: TRBV14
j_call: TRBJ1-6
d_call: NA
cdr3_aa: CASSQVPRRSGGRSPLHF
cdr3_nt: TGTGCCAGCAGCCAAGTGCCCCGCCGCAGCGGCGGGAGATCACCCCTCCACTTT

clone_size: medium-sized
v_call: TRBV7-2
j_call: TRBJ1-2
d_call: TRBD1
cdr3_aa: CASSPGQGTNYGYTF
cdr3_nt: TGTGCCAGCAGCCCCGGACAGGGTACTAACTATGGCTACACCTTC

clone_size: NA
v_call: TRBV2
j_call: TRBJ2-3
d_call: NA
cdr3_aa: CASRGGGGSDTQYF
cdr3_nt: TGTGCCAGCCGCGGAGGGGGCGGGTCGGATACGCAGTATTTT

clone_size: NA
v_call: TRBV3-1
j_call: TRBJ2-7
d_call: TRBD2
cdr3_aa: CASSDLTNSGSYEQYF
cdr3_nt: TGTGCCAGCAGCGACCTCACGAATAGCGGGAGCTACGAGCAGTACTTC

clone_size: NA
v_call: TRBV6-1
j_call: TRBJ1-5
d_call: NA
cdr3_aa: CASSASGTLSNQPQHF
cdr3_nt: TGTGCCAGCAGTGCTTCAGGAACTCTTAGCAATCAGCCCCAGCATTTT

clone_size: many
v_call: TRBV7-2
j_call: TRBJ2-2
d_call: TRBD1
cdr3_aa: CASSETGGSGELFF
cdr3_nt: TGTGCCAGCAGCGAAACAGGGGGCTCCGGGGAGCTGTTTTTT

clone_size: few
v_call: TRBV7-8
j_call: TRBJ2-3
d_call: NA
cdr3_aa: CASKGGDTQYF
cdr3_nt: TGTGCCTCAAAAGGGGGAGATACGCAGTATTTT

clone_size: few
v_call: TRBV19
j_call: TRBJ2-2
d_call: TRBD2
cdr3_aa: CASSNVAGTGELFF
cdr3_nt: TGTGCCAGTAGTAACGTAGCGGGAACCGGGGAGCTGTTTTTT

clone_size: many
v_call: TRBV7-2
j_call: TRBJ1-2
d_call: NA
cdr3_aa: CASSAQQGGTYGYTF
cdr3_nt: TGTGCCAGCAGCGCACAACAGGGCGGAACCTATGGCTACACCTTC

clone_size: NA
v_call: TRBV7-2
j_call: TRBJ2-3
d_call: NA
cdr3_aa: CASRIGRSTDTQYF
cdr3_nt: TGTGCCAGCAGGATAGGGAGAAGCACAGATACGCAGTATTTT

clone_size: NA
v_call: TRBV9
j_call: TRBJ2-1
d_call: NA
cdr3_aa: CASSQSRWGYNEQFF
cdr3_nt: TGTGCCAGCAGTCAAAGTAGGTGGGGATACAATGAGCAGTTCTTC

clone_size: NA
v_call: TRBV20-1
j_call: TRBJ1-1
d_call: TRBD1
cdr3_aa: CSAWDRGMNTEAFF
cdr3_nt: TGCAGTGCTTGGGACAGGGGGATGAACACTGAAGCTTTCTTT

clone_size: many
v_call: TRBV12-3/TRBV12-4
j_call: TRBJ1-2
d_call: NA
cdr3_aa: CASNPEGLGTF
cdr3_nt: TGTGCCAGCAACCCCGAAGGGCTAGGGACCTTC

clone_size: NA
v_call: TRBV5-4
j_call: TRBJ1-2
d_call: TRBD1
cdr3_aa: CASARQGEGYTF
cdr3_nt: TGTGCCAGCGCTCGACAGGGGGAGGGCTACACCTTC